Each of the 3 T cell receptor beta chains below was sequenced from the same sample in a study of blood T cells in healthy people across ages. Next came a second PCR, run for roughly 6 to 11 cycles, which used a sample-barcoded 5' primer along with a J-beta primer mix. TCRdb re-called the 5' RACE reads through MiXCR, storing one row per CDR3 protein. The sample records 1.5 million to 1.8 million distinct CDR3 sequences, 35% to 45% being singletons. Sequencing input: blood. These receptors all come from a woman aged 18-35 years in good health.

The V call is TRBV20-1, the J call TRBJ2-1; TRBD2 aligns across 10 bases. Germline CDR1 DFQATT, CDR2 SNEGSKA (reference sequence). V shed 1 base, J shed 1 base, and the junction held 7 bases outside the gene matches. The CDR3 length is 17 residues. The CDR3 nucleotides are TGCAGTGCTAGAGTTTCAGAAGCGGGAGGGTCCTACAATGAGCAGTTCTTC. Protein: CSARVSEAGGSYNEQFF.

The genes are TRBV30 and TRBJ2-1; tentatively, D is TRBD2 (6 bases). Germline CDR1 is GTSNPN and CDR2 is SVGIG (reference sequence). V was cut by 5 bases and J by 2 bases, with 10 bases left in between. The CDR3 covers 13 residues. The DNA for the CDR3 is TGTGCCTGGGCCCGCGGGGCCTACAATGAGCAGTTCTTC. It is translated as CAWARGAYNEQFF.

The sample holds a few counts of this clonotype. The chain joins TRBV2 to TRBJ1-2, with D unclear. Germline CDR1 is SNHLY and CDR2 is FYNNEI. The length of the CDR3 is 13 residues. V lost 2 bases to trimming and J lost 8 bases, with 12 bases between them. In nucleotides, the CDR3 is TGTGCCAGCAGTGAATCGGCAGGTCGGGGCTACACCTTC. Its protein product is CASSESAGRGYTF. The full variable domain, in which reference TRBV2 and TRBJ1-2 provide the parts outside the CDR3, is EPEVTQTPSHQVTQMGQEVILRCVPISNHLYFYWYRQILGQKVEFLVSFYNNEISEKSEIFDDQFSVERPDGSNFTLKIRSTKLEDSAMYFCASSESAGRGYTFGSGTRLTVV.